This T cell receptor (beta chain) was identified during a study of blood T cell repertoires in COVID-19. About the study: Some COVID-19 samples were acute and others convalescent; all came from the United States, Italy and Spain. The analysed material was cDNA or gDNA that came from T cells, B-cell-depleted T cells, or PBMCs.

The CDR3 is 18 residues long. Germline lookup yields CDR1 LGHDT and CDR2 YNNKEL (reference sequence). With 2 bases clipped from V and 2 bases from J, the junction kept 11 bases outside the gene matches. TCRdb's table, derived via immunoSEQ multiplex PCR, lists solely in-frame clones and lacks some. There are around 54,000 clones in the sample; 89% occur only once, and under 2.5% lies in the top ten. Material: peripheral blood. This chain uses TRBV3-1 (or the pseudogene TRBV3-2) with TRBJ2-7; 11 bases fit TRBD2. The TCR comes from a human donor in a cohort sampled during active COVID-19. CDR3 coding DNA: TGTGCCAGCAGCCAATACGGGACTAGCGGTATTGTGGCCTACGAGCAGTACTTC. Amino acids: CASSQYGTSGIVAYEQYF.